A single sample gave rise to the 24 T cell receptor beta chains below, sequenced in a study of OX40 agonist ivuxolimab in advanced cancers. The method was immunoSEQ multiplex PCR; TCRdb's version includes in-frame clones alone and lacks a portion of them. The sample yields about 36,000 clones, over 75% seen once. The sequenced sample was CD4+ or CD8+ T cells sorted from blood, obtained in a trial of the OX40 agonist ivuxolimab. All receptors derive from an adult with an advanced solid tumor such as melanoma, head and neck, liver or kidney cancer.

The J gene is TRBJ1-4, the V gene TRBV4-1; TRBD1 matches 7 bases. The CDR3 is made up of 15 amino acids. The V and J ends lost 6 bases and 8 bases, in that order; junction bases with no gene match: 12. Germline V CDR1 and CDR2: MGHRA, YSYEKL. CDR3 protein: CASRSRDSLREKLFF. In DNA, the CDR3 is TGCGCCAGCAGGTCTAGGGACAGTTTACGGGAAAAACTGTTTTTT.

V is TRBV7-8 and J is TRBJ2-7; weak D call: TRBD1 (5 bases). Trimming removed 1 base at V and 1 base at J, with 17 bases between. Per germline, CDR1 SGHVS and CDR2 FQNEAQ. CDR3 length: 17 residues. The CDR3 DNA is TGTGCCAGCAGCTTAGGGTCCCAGGGAATCCTGTCCTACGAGCAGTACTTC. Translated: CASSLGSQGILSYEQYF.

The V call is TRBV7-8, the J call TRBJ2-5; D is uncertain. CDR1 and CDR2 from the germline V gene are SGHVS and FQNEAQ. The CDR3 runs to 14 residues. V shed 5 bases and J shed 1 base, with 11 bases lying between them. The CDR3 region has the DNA TGTGCCAGCAGCGAAGATGGGGTCCAAGAGACCCAGTACTTC. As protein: CASSEDGVQETQYF.

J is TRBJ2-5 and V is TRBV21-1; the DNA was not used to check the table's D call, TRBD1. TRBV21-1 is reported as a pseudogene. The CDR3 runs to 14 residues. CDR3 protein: CASSPKWDNETQYF. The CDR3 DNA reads TGTGCCAGCAGCCCCAAATGGGACAATGAGACCCAGTACTTC.

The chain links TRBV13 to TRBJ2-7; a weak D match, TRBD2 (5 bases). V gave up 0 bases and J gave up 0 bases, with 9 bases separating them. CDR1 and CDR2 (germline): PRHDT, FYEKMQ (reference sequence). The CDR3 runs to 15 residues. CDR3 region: CASSLGVARSYEQYF. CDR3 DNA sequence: TGTGCCAGCAGCTTAGGAGTAGCGCGCTCCTACGAGCAGTACTTC.

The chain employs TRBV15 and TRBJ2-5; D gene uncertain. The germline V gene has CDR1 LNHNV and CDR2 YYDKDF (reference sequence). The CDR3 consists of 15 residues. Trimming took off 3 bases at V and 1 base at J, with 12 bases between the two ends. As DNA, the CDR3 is TGTGCCACCAGCAGCCGGAGCACAGTCCAAGAGACCCAGTACTTC. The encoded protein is CATSSRSTVQETQYF.

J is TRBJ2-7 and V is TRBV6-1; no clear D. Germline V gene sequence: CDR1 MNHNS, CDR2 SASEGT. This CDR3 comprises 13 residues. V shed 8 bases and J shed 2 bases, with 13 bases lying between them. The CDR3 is CASSQGWPYEQYF. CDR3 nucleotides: TGTGCCAGCTCCCAAGGGTGGCCCTACGAGCAGTACTTC.

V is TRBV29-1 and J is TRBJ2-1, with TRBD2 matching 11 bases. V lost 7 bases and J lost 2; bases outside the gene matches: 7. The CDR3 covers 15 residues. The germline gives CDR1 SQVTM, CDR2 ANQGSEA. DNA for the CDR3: TGCAGCGCCTCTCTAGCGGGAGGAACCTACAATGAGCAGTTCTTC. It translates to CSASLAGGTYNEQFF.

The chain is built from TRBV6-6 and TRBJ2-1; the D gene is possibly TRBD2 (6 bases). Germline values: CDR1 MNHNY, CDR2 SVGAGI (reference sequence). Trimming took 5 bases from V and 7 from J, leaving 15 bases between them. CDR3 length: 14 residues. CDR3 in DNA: TGTGCCAGCAGTCTAAGCGGGTGGACGAATGAGCAGTTCTTC. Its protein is CASSLSGWTNEQFF.

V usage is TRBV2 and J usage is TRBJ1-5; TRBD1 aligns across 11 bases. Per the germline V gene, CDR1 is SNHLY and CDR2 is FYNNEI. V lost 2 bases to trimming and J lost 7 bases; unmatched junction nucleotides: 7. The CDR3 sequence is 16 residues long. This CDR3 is CASSERRTGGDQPQHF. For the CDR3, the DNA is TGTGCCAGCAGTGAAAGGCGGACAGGGGGCGACCAGCCCCAGCATTTT.

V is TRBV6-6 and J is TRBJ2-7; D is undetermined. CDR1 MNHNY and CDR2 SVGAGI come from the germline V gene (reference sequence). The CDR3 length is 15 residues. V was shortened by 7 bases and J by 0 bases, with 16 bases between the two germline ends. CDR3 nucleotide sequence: TGTGCCAGCACCCCCCACCGGAGCCCCTCCTACGAGCAGTACTTC. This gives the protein CASTPHRSPSYEQYF.

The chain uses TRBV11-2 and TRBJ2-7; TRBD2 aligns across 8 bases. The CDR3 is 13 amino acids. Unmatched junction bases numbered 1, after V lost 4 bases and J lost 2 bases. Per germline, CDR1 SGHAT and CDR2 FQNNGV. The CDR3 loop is CASSSGLAYEQYF. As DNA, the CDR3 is TGTGCCAGCAGCTCGGGACTAGCCTACGAGCAGTACTTC.

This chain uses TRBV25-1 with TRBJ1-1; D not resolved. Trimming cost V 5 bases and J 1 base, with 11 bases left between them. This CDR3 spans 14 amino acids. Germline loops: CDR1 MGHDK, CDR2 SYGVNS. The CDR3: CASSYTTANTEAFF. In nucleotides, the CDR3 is TGTGCCAGCAGTTACACAACAGCGAACACTGAAGCTTTCTTT.

The CDR3 coding sequence is TGTGCCAGCAGCTTACCCGGAGATGAAGCTTTCTTT. Translated: CASSLPGDEAFF. The V call is TRBV7-6, the J call TRBJ1-1; the D is unclear. The CDR3 contains 12 residues. Trimming left V 2 bases short and J 7 bases short, with 8 bases between. The V gene's germline CDR1 is SGHVS and CDR2 FNYEAQ.

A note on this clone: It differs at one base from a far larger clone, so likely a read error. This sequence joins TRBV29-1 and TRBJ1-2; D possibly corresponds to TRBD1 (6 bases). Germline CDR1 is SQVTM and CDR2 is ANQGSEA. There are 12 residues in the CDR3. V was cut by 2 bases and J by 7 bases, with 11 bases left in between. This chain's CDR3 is CSVEWGGRGYTF. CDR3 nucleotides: TGCAGCGTTGAATGGGGGGGGCGTGGCTACACCTTC.

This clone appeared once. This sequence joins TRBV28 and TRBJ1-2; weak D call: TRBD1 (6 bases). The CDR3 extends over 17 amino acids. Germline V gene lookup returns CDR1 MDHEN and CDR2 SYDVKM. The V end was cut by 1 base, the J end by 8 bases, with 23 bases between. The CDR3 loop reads CASSLYSGTPRAWGYTF. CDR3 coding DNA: TGTGCCAGCAGTTTATACTCCGGGACACCTCGGGCGTGGGGCTACACCTTC.

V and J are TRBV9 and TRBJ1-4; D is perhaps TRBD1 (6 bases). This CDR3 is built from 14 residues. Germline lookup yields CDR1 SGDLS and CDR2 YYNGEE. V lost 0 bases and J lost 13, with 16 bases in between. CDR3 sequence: CASSVGDTPRGLFF. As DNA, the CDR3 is TGTGCCAGCAGCGTAGGGGACACCCCGCGGGGACTGTTTTTT.

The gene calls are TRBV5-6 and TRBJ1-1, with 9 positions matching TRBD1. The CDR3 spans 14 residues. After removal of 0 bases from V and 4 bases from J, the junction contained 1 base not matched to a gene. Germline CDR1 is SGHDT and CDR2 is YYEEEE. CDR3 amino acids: CASSLGQGVTEAFF. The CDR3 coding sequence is TGTGCCAGCAGCTTGGGACAGGGGGTCACTGAAGCTTTCTTT.

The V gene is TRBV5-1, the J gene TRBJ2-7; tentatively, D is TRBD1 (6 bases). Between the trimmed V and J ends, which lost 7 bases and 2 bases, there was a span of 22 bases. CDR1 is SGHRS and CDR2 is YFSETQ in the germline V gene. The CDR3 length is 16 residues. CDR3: CASHPGAGTSTYEQYF. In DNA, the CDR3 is TGCGCCAGCCACCCAGGCGCCGGGACAAGTACCTACGAGCAGTACTTC.

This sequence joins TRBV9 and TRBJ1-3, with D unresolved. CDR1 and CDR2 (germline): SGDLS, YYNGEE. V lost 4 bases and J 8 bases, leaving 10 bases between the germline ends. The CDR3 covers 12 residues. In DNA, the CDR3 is TGTGCCAGCAGCCCCCCAAGCGACACCATATATTTT. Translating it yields CASSPPSDTIYF.

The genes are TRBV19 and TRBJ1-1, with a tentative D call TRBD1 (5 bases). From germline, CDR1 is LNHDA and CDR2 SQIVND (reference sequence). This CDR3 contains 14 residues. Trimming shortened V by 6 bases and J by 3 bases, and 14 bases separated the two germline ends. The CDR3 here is CASREAGGDTEAFF. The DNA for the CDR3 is TGTGCCAGTAGAGAAGCCGGGGGGGACACTGAAGCTTTCTTT.

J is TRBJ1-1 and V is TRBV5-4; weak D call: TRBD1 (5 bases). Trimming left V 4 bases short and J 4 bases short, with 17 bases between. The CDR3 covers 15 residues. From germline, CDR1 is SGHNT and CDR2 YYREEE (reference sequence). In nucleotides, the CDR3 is TGTGCCAGCAGCCCCACGACCCGAAGGGGCACTGAAGCTTTCTTT. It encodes CASSPTTRRGTEAFF.

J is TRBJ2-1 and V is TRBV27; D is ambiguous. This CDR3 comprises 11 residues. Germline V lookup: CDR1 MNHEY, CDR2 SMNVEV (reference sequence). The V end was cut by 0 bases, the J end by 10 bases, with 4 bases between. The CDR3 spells CASSLSGEQFF. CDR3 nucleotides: TGTGCCAGCAGTTTATCAGGAGAGCAGTTCTTC.

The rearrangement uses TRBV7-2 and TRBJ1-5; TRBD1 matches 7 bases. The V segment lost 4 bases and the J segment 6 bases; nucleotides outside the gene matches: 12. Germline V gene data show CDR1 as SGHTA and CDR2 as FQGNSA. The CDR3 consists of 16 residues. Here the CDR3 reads CASSYLGGGSSQPQHF. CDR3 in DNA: TGTGCCAGCAGCTACCTCGGAGGGGGCTCAAGTCAGCCCCAGCATTTT.